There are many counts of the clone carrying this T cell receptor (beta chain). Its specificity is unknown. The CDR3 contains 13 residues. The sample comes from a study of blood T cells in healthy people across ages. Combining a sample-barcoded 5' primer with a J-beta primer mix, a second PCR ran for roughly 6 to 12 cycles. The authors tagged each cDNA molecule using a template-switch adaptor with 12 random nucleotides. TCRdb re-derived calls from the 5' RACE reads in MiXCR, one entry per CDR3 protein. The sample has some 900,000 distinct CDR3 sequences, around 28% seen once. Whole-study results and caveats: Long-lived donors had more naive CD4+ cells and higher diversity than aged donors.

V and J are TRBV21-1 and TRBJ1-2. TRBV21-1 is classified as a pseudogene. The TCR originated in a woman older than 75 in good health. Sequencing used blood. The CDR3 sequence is CASSRIRNYGYTF. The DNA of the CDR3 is TGTGCCAGCAGCCGAATTAGGAATTATGGCTACACCTTC.